The following is a T cell receptor beta chain sequence with its context. TCRdb keeps only in-frame clones here, not all; method: immunoSEQ multiplex PCR. The sample contains about 130,000 clones, approximately 90% of which appear only once. The data originate from a study of T cell responses to AZD1222 COVID-19 vaccine. Source: peripheral blood, taken on day 0 of AZD1222 vaccination. This receptor was obtained from an adult in good health.

CDR3 sequence reads: CASSPRDYYSLSSYNEQFF. CDR3 nucleotide sequence: TGTGCCAGCAGCCCCCGGGACTATTACAGCCTCAGCTCCTACAATGAGCAGTTCTTC. V gene TRBV9 combines with J gene TRBJ2-1; 7 bases map to TRBD2. The length of the CDR3 is 19 residues. Trimming at V came to 4 bases and at J to 0 bases, leaving 16 bases not matched to a gene. From germline, CDR1 is SGDLS and CDR2 YYNGEE.